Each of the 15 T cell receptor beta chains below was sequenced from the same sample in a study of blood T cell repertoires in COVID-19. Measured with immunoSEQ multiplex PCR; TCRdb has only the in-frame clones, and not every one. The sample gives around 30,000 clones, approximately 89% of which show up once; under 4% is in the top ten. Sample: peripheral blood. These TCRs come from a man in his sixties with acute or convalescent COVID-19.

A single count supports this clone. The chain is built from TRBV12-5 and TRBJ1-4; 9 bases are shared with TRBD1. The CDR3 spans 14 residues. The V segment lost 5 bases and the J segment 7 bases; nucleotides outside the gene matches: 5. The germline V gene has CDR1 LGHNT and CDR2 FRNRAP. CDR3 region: CASGPGQGSEKLFF. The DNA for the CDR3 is TGTGCTAGTGGTCCCGGACAGGGGAGTGAAAAACTGTTTTTT.

The CDR3 loop reads CASSPTGGGSYGYTF. CDR3 nucleotide sequence: TGTGCCAGCAGCCCCACTGGCGGCGGGTCCTATGGCTACACCTTC. This chain uses TRBV9 with TRBJ1-2; D ambiguous. Trimming pared 4 bases from V and 4 bases from J, leaving 17 bases between. The V gene's germline CDR1 is SGDLS and CDR2 YYNGEE. The length of the CDR3 is 15 residues.

The CDR3 nucleotides are TGTGCCAGTAGTGGTCAGGGCCTAGAGAATTCACCCCTCCACTTT. It encodes CASSGQGLENSPLHF. The chain joins TRBV19 to TRBJ1-6, with D possibly matching TRBD1 (5 bases). Germline values: CDR1 LNHDA, CDR2 SQIVND (reference sequence). This CDR3 has 15 amino acids. V lost 5 bases to trimming and J lost 7 bases, with 15 bases between them.

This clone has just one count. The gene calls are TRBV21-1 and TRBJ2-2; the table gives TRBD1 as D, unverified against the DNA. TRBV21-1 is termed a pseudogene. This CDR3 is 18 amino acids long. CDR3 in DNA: TGTGCCAGCAGCAAAGCACAACCCGGGACAGCGAACACCGGGGAGCTGTTTTTT. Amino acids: CASSKAQPGTANTGELFF.

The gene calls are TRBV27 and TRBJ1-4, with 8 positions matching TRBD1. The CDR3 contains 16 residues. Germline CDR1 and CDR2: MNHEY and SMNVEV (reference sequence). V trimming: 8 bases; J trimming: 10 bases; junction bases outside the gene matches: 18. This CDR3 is CASGPIRTGLIVKLFF. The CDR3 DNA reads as TGTGCCAGCGGGCCCATACGGACAGGGCTTATTGTAAAACTGTTTTTT.

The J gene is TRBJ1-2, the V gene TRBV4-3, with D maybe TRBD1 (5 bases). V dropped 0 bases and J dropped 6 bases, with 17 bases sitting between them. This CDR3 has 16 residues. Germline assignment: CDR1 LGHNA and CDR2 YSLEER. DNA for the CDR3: TGCGCCAGCAGCCAAGATCCGGACACCTTTAATGATGGCTACACCTTC. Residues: CASSQDPDTFNDGYTF.

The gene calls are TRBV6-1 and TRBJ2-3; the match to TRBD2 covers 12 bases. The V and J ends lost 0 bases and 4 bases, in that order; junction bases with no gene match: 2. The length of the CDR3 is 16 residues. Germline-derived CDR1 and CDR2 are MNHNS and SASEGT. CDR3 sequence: CASSEALAGGADTQYF. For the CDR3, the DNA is TGTGCCAGCAGTGAAGCACTAGCGGGAGGCGCAGATACGCAGTATTTT.

The CDR3, as DNA: TGTGCCAGCAGCTTCGGACTCGAAGAGACCCAGTACTTC. Amino acid sequence: CASSFGLEETQYF. This rearrangement joins TRBV5-4 to TRBJ2-5; D possibly corresponds to TRBD2 (5 bases). Trimming took 2 bases from V and 3 from J, leaving 8 bases between them. Germline CDR1 SGHNT, CDR2 YYREEE (reference sequence). This CDR3 comprises 13 residues. Full variable domain (missing parts from reference TRBV5-4 and TRBJ2-5): ETGVTQSPTHLIKTRGQQVTLRCSSQSGHNTVSWYQQALGQGPQFIFQYYREEENGRGNFPPRFSGLQFPNYSSELNVNALELDDSALYLCASSFGLEETQYFGPGTRLLVL.

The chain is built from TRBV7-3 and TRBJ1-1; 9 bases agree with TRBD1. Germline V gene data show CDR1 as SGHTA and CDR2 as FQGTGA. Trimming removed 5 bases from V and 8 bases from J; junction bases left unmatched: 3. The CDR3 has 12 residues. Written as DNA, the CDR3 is TGTGCCAGCAGCCCCGGACAGGGGGAAGCTTTCTTT. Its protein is CASSPGQGEAFF.

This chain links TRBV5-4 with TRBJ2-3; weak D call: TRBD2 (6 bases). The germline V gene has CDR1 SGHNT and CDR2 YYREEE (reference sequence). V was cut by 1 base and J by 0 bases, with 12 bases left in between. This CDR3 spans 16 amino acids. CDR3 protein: CASSLFSGPSTDTQYF. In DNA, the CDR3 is TGTGCCAGCAGCTTGTTTAGCGGCCCTAGCACAGATACGCAGTATTTT.

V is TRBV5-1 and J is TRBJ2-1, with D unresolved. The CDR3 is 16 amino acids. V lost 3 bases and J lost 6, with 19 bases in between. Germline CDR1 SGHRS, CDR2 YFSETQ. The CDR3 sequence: CASSSLFDTPPNEQFF. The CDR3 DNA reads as TGCGCCAGCAGCTCCCTTTTTGACACTCCTCCCAATGAGCAGTTCTTC.

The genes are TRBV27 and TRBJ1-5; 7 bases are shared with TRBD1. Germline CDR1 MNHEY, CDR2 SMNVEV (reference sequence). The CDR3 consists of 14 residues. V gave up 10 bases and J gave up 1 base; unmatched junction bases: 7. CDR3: CATRDSGSNQPQHF. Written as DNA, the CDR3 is TGTGCCACCAGGGACAGTGGGAGCAATCAGCCCCAGCATTTT.

The CDR3 sequence: CASGFEAPYNEQFF. CDR3 sequence (DNA): TGTGCTAGTGGTTTTGAGGCGCCCTACAATGAGCAGTTCTTC. The chain couples TRBV12-5 to TRBJ2-1; D gene unclear. Trimming cost V 3 bases and J 2 bases, with 8 bases left between them. This CDR3 has 14 amino acids. The germline V gene encodes CDR1 LGHNT and CDR2 FRNRAP. Looking up the rest from reference TRBV12-5 and TRBJ2-1 gives the full variable domain: DARVTQTPRHKVTEMGQEVTMRCQPILGHNTVFWYRQTMMQGLELLAYFRNRAPLDDSGMPKDRFSAEMPDATLATLKIQPSEPRDSAVYFCASGFEAPYNEQFFGPGTRLTVL.

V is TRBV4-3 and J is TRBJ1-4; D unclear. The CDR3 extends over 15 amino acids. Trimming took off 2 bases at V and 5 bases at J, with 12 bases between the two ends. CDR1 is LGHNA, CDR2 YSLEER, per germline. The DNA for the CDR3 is TGCGCCAGCAGCCAACGACCTAGGTCCAATGAAAAACTGTTTTTT. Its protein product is CASSQRPRSNEKLFF.

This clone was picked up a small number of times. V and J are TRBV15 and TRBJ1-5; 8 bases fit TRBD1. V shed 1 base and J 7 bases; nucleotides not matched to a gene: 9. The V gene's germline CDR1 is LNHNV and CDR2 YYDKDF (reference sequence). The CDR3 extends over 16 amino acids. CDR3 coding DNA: TGTGCCACCAGCAGAGGACAGGGGTCCCCGCCCCAGCCCCAGCATTTT. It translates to CATSRGQGSPPQPQHF.